This section outlines one T cell receptor (beta chain) sequence together with its context. Just one base apart from a much larger clone, this may be a read error. No conserved phenylalanine or tryptophan ends this CDR3, so it is likely a read error. The source material, RNA transcripts, was used to amplify TCR beta CDR3 regions. When the TCR CDR3 underwent first-round RT-PCR, the HTBI primer set was used. TCRdb passed the multiplex PCR reads through MiXCR, listing each CDR3 protein once. The repertoire has a few hundred thousand distinct CDR3 sequences, 46% of them found once; the top ten carry around 7.7%. These data are taken from a study of T cells in Graves' hyperthyroidism and ophthalmopathy. This CDR3 contains 12 residues. Trimming left V 6 bases short and J 0 bases short, with 6 bases between. Germline CDR1 and CDR2: SGHKS and YYEKEE (reference sequence).

The sequenced sample consisted of peripheral blood or thyroid tissue (not recorded which). The J gene is TRBJ1-2, the V gene TRBV5-5; D is undetermined. This TCR derives from a woman between 18 and 29 years old with Graves' hyperthyroidism. CDR3 residues: CASMGPNYGYTS. CDR3 nucleotide sequence: TGTGCCAGCATGGGCCCTAACTATGGCTACACCTCC.